This TCR beta chain was profiled in a study of blood T cell repertoires in COVID-19. Germline trimming cut 3 bases from V and 3 bases from J; bases unmatched to any gene: 6. From germline, CDR1 is SGHVS and CDR2 FQNEAQ. The CDR3 spans 16 residues. TCRdb's table, derived via immunoSEQ multiplex PCR, lists solely in-frame clones and lacks some. The table has some 170,000 clones, roughly 87% seen once. The chain recombines TRBV7-8 with TRBJ1-5; 9 bases match TRBD1. The specimen sequenced was PBMCs or T cells enriched from blood (not recorded which). The TCR originated in a human donor with acute COVID-19. The donor label of this sample is uncertain. The CDR3 sequence: CASSFRTGAANQPQHF. CDR3 in DNA: TGTGCCAGCAGCTTCAGGACAGGGGCGGCCAATCAGCCCCAGCATTTT.